This T cell receptor (beta chain) was identified during a study of T cells in Graves' hyperthyroidism and ophthalmopathy (dated by TCRdb to between 2018 and 2021). With regard to the full study: Peripheral blood samples were taken at initial diagnosis, before any treatment was given. Thyroid tissue and blood T-cell repertoires from roughly 6 Graves' hyperthyroidism patients were also compared in the study. Whether ophthalmopathy could be predicted prospectively was tested in an independent validation cohort made up of 18 to 20 hyperthyroidism patients plus 17 patients who later progressed to ophthalmopathy. After sampling, hyperthyroidism patients received methimazole starting at 30 mg daily, and ophthalmopathy patients received high-dose intravenous methylprednisolone. The paper reports TCR Vbeta CDR3 sequencing of some 140 peripheral blood samples: 40 to 45 ophthalmopathy, fewer than 80 hyperthyroidism and approximately 17 progressor patients. A discovery cohort of about 95 patients, about 40 with Graves' ophthalmopathy and 55 to 60 with stable Graves' hyperthyroidism, was used to find distinguishing TCR V-J signatures. The approximately 100 discovery patients were divided at random into training and test sets in a 7:3 ratio.

The CDR3 has 15 amino acids, counting the end cysteine and phenylalanine. The CDR3 DNA has 45 bases and is translated from base 1. For CDR1 and CDR2, the germline V gene lists SGHVS and FNYEAQ. At the junction V is shortened by 1 base and J by 3 bases; bases outside the gene matches: 4. The full study reports these points: Blood samples also contained most of the expanded thyroid clonotypes (frequency above 0.001), which suggests that blood repertoires may reflect thyroid immune responses. A model built on a 13 V-J signature distinguished ophthalmopathy from stable hyperthyroidism, reaching around 88% sensitivity and about 81% specificity in cross-validation and 80%/75% in testing. Sample size was not statistically predetermined, and blinding of investigators to group allocation was not performed. In validation, the model predicted progression to ophthalmopathy with roughly 70% sensitivity and over 72% specificity, a median of 6.5 months before onset.

Concerning this clonotype: Its target antigen remains unknown. No per-base quality is available; no much larger clone lies one base away.

Ophthalmopathy patients had moderately to severely active disease, Clinical Activity Score of at least 3, NOSPECS grade of at least 4, and duration under 3 months. The study excluded patients with uncontrolled infections, other autoimmune diseases, pregnancy or lactation. Diagnoses relied on clinical symptoms, serum thyroxine and TRAb, thyroid ultrasound and orbital computed tomography. PBMCs were isolated from more than 8 ml of fresh peripheral blood by Ficoll-Paque density gradient centrifugation. Total RNA was extracted with Trizol reagent, and quality was checked on an Agilent 2100 Bioanalyzer. TCR beta CDR3 regions were amplified from RNA transcripts. A first-round RT-PCR of the TCR CDR3 used the HTBI primer set with the Qiagen OneStep RT-PCR kit. The libraries were constructed in a second round of multiplex PCR and then size-selected and purified. The libraries were sequenced on an Illumina HiSeq2000 using paired-end 100 bp reads. As for the original processing: SOAPnuke was used to process the raw data, with reads discarded if the reads contained adapters or uncalled bases, had a mean Phred below 15, or lacked an exact constant-primer or identifier match. High-quality paired reads were merged using COPE v1.2.5, and each unique nucleotide sequence was defined as a clonotype. MiTCR v1.1 was used to align clonotypes to the IMGT TRBV, TRBD and TRBJ reference segments. The analysis was restricted to V-J combinations with a frequency above 0.0001, which together covered 99% to 99.2% of the repertoires. A TCS score was defined as the ratio between F50 (clonal expansion) and ExV (chaos), using BLOSUM62-based TCRdist between CDR3 peptides within each V-J. Welch's t-statistics and random forest reduced around 550 V-J features to 13, which were used in a naive Bayes classifier (R e1071). The raw public reads went through TCRdb reprocessing: fastp at Q25, MiXCR clone calling, in-frame beta chains kept. Merged by CDR3 protein, the rows form single entries marked with the most common genes and DNA. TCRdb's processing, not the authors' own work, is the source of the V and J calls. The sample has about 600,000 distinct CDR3 sequences on record, 14% of them singletons. Roughly 7% of the sample is in the top ten clones.

The sample consisted of blood. The receptor comes from a woman under 30 with Graves' ophthalmopathy. Recombination connected TRBV7-6 to TRBJ2-7; TRBD2 fits 9 bases in the junction. DNA sequence: TGTGCCAGCAGCTTAGGCGGGAGGGTCGTCTACGAGCAGTACTTC. This gives the protein CASSLGGRVVYEQYF.